Listed below are T cell receptor beta chains from one sample, sequenced in a study of cytomegalovirus exposure and HLA in healthy donors. Profiled with immunoSEQ multiplex PCR; TCRdb holds only in-frame clones, not every one. The sample lists around 140,000 clones, 70% to 80% occurring once. The sequencing sample was made of PBMCs. These receptors all come from a woman under 30 in good health and CMV-seropositive. Each CDR3 is given with its conserved first and last residue.

TRBV7-8	TRBJ2-7	CASSLETGTYEQYF
TRBV6-1	TRBJ1-2	CASSGRDRPYGYTF
TRBV5-4	TRBJ1-6	CASSLAGGSPLHF
TRBV4-1	TRBJ2-3	CASSQAHTDTQYF
TRBV7-9	TRBJ2-5	CASGLGRGAAGYQETQYF
TRBV4-1	TRBJ2-6	CASSQALTVGLGSGANVLTF
TRBV6-1	TRBJ1-6	CASIETWTGGPLMALHF
TRBV10-2	TRBJ1-5	CASSDRENQPQHF
TRBV7-9	TRBJ2-7	CASSEGAYEQYF
TRBV12-5	TRBJ1-2	CASGRDSRGSNGYTF
TRBV5-1	TRBJ2-7	CASSRGQGDHEQYF
TRBV5-1	TRBJ1-1	CASSLEPPPMNTEAFF
TRBV4-1	TRBJ1-4	CASSQERTLSNEKLFF
TRBV6-5	TRBJ2-7	CASSYLQSSYEQYF
TRBV12-2	TRBJ2-5	CASRFKQRAIQETQYF
TRBV5-1	TRBJ2-6	CANSPAQSGANVLTF
TRBV19	TRBJ1-6	CASSMTLPRGGSYNSPLHF
TRBV4-3	TRBJ2-7	CASSQDLPGGGAIEQYF
TRBV28	TRBJ2-7	CATMPGQPRYEQYF
TRBV7-9	TRBJ1-5	CASSWDSSNQPQHF
TRBV14	TRBJ2-3	CASSQRSGAGDTQYF
TRBV7-2	TRBJ2-7	CASSSLDFSYEQYF
TRBV6-1	TRBJ1-5	CASSATLRRDTYSNQPQHF
TRBV7-8	-	CASSFDRQGGGYEQYF
TRBV10-2	TRBJ2-7	CASSSGLAVSYEQYF
TRBV2	TRBJ1-6	CASSDGHRGLNNSPLHF
TRBV6-4	TRBJ1-1	CASRETGIAEAFF
TRBV18	TRBJ2-1	CASSPLSGGARNEQFF
TRBV4-2	TRBJ2-6	CASSQDLGRGPGANVLTF
TRBV5-4	TRBJ1-1	CASSPPQGANTEAFF
TRBV7-2	TRBJ2-7	CASSFGRGAYPRRDEQYF
TRBV4-2	TRBJ2-1	CASSPGGLNEQFF
TRBV5-1	TRBJ1-6	CASSPDRGDSPLHF
TRBV6-5	TRBJ1-2	CASSYLDRGNYGYTF
TRBV5-4	TRBJ2-5	CASSLAGGGHETQYF
TRBV10-3	TRBJ1-5	CAIRDRGNQPQHF
TRBV7-2	TRBJ1-5	CASSSYNQPQHF
TRBV6-1	TRBJ2-2	CASKDRGDTGELFF
TRBV4-3	TRBJ2-4	CASSQAWTAPGNIQYF
TRBV6-1	TRBJ1-1	CASSEHRDSPTEAFF
TRBV4-1	TRBJ2-5	CASSQISGGAGFVTQYF
TRBV12-5	TRBJ1-6	CASRTGNNSPLHF
TRBV19	TRBJ1-1	CASSIYLQGSRNTEAFF
TRBV4-1	TRBJ2-5	CASSQPTSRETQYF
TRBV7-9	TRBJ2-1	CASTPAGGPYNEQFF
TRBV5-1	TRBJ2-3	CASSFDTGTGATDTQYF
TRBV2	-	CASSEGQRKAYEQYF
TRBV6-1	TRBJ1-4	CASSAYRGSAGRGNEKLFF
TRBV6-1	TRBJ1-2	CASSDRSLGQTYVDDGYTF
TRBV18	TRBJ1-4	CASSRIQEKLFF
TRBV19	TRBJ1-2	CASKADRSFNYGYTF
TRBV11-2	TRBJ2-1	CASSSPPDRYNEQFF
TRBV7-7	TRBJ2-5	CASSVDGGTKTQYF
TRBV6-1	TRBJ2-5	CASSELLAGGGETQYF
TRBV11-2	TRBJ2-1	CASSLESSRVNEQFF
TRBV5-1	TRBJ1-4	CASSLADPGEKLFF
TRBV18	TRBJ2-2	CASSQLPPGQGASTGELFF